A single sample gave rise to the 14 T cell receptor beta chains below, sequenced in a study of T cell changes during pregnancy in multiple sclerosis. The method was immunoSEQ multiplex PCR; TCRdb's version includes in-frame clones alone and lacks a portion of them. The sample contains about 110,000 clones, about nine tenths of which appear only once. The sample consisted of peripheral blood, taken after pregnancy. The receptors originated from a female donor with multiple sclerosis, enrolled in a pregnancy study.

The chain carries TRBV5-1 and TRBJ1-1, with D uncertain. Germline CDR1 is SGHRS and CDR2 is YFSETQ. Deletions cut 0 bases from V and 4 bases from J, with 10 bases between. This CDR3 has 14 amino acids. This CDR3 reads CASSLAGMRTEAFF. The DNA of the CDR3 is TGCGCCAGCAGCTTGGCGGGTATGCGCACTGAAGCTTTCTTT.

This chain joins TRBV27 and TRBJ1-5; 7 nucleotides align to TRBD1. Per germline, CDR1 MNHEY and CDR2 SMNVEV (reference sequence). The CDR3 has 14 residues. J gave up 9 bases and V 6 bases, and 11 bases lay outside the gene matches. CDR3 coding DNA: TGTGCCAGCAGCCCTACAGGGGCACTTGTGCCCCAGCATTTT. Its protein product is CASSPTGALVPQHF.

CDR3 in amino acids: CASSLVGVGGYTF. CDR3 in DNA: TGTGCCAGCAGCTTAGTCGGGGTTGGTGGCTACACCTTC. The chain combines TRBV7-8 with TRBJ1-2; D is uncertain. Trimming took 1 base from V and 7 from J, leaving 10 bases between them. The CDR3 is made up of 13 amino acids. CDR1 is SGHVS and CDR2 is FQNEAQ in the germline V gene. Together with reference TRBV7-8 and TRBJ1-2, the CDR3 gives the full variable domain: GAGVSQSPRYKVAKRGQDVALRCDPISGHVSLFWYQQALGQGPEFLTYFQNEAQLDKSGLPSDRFFAERPEGSVSTLKIQRTQQEDSAVYLCASSLVGVGGYTFGSGTRLTVV.

The rearrangement joins TRBV9 to TRBJ1-3; tentative D call: TRBD1 (5 bases). Germline V gives CDR1 SGDLS, CDR2 YYNGEE. The V and J ends lost 4 bases and 8 bases respectively, with 7 bases between them. The CDR3 is 11 residues long. CDR3 protein: CASSTRDTIYF. The CDR3 bases are TGTGCCAGCAGCACCAGGGACACCATATATTTT.

The J gene is TRBJ2-7, the V gene TRBV7-6; 14 positions match TRBD2. J was trimmed by 4 bases and V by 5 bases; bases with no gene match: 13. Looked up from germline, CDR1 is SGHVS and CDR2 is FNYEAQ. The CDR3 spans 18 residues. The CDR3 coding sequence is TGTGCCAGCAGCCGACGACTAGCGGGGGGGCCGGAGAGTTACGAGCAGTACTTC. It yields the protein CASSRRLAGGPESYEQYF.

The chain carries TRBV27 and TRBJ2-1; no firm D call. Trimming stripped 1 base from V and 2 bases from J, with 9 bases between. Germline V gene data show CDR1 as MNHEY and CDR2 as SMNVEV (reference sequence). The CDR3 runs 15 residues. CDR3 residues: CASSLFSVPYNEQFF. DNA for the CDR3: TGTGCCAGCAGTTTATTTAGTGTCCCCTACAATGAGCAGTTCTTC.

The chain has TRBV29-1 and TRBJ2-3; D is possibly TRBD2 (6 bases). Trimming took off 7 bases at V and 1 base at J, with 15 bases between the two ends. CDR3 length: 14 amino acids. Looked up from germline, CDR1 is SQVTM and CDR2 is ANQGSEA. CDR3 nucleotide sequence: TGCAGCGCCCCACTGGGGGGACGCACAGATACGCAGTATTTT. Translation: CSAPLGGRTDTQYF.

A single count supports this clone. The sample carries other DNA sequences with the same CDR3. This rearrangement joins TRBV5-1 to TRBJ1-1; no firm D call. The CDR3 runs to 13 residues. V was shortened by 0 bases and J by 0 bases, with 3 bases between the two germline ends. Germline CDR1 reads SGHRS; CDR2 reads YFSETQ. This CDR3 reads CASSLAVNTEAFF. The CDR3 region has the DNA TGCGCCAGCAGCTTGGCCGTGAACACTGAAGCTTTCTTT.

The rearrangement joins TRBV14 to TRBJ2-7; no clear D gene. Trimming pared 4 bases from V and 3 bases from J, leaving 10 bases between. In germline, CDR1 is SGHDN, CDR2 FVKESK. This CDR3 spans 13 amino acids. The CDR3 sequence is CASSPYFRYEQYF. The CDR3 nucleotides are TGTGCCAGCAGCCCGTATTTTCGCTACGAGCAGTACTTC. The full variable domain, rest sourced from reference TRBV14 and TRBJ2-7, is EAGVTQFPSHSVIEKGQTVTLRCDPISGHDNLYWYRRVMGKEIKFLLHFVKESKQDESGMPNNRFLAERTGGTYSTLKVQPAELEDSGVYFCASSPYFRYEQYFGPGTRLTVT.

This clone appeared a single time. The CDR3 loop is CAWETGTYEQYF. The CDR3 DNA reads TGTGCCTGGGAGACAGGGACCTACGAGCAGTACTTC. This chain connects TRBV30 to TRBJ2-7, with TRBD1 matching 7 bases. With V trimmed by 5 bases and J by 2 bases, 3 bases remained unmatched. The CDR3 runs 12 residues. CDR1 is GTSNPN, CDR2 SVGIG, per germline (reference sequence). Full variable domain (remainder filled in from reference TRBV30 and TRBJ2-7): SQTIHQWPATLVQPVGSPLSLECTVEGTSNPNLYWYRQAAGRGLQLLFYSVGIGQISSEVPQNLSASRPQDRQFILSSKKLLLSDSGFYLCAWETGTYEQYFGPGTRLTVT.

In this sample, this clone turned up once. The chain recombines TRBV6-1 with TRBJ2-1, with D possibly TRBD1 on 6 matching bases. The CDR3 has 12 residues. From germline, CDR1 is MNHNS and CDR2 SASEGT. V shed 5 bases and J shed 8 bases, with 10 bases lying between them. CDR3 sequence: CASSFPGDEQFF. CDR3 nucleotides: TGTGCCAGCAGTTTTCCAGGGGATGAGCAGTTCTTC.

The chain is built from TRBV5-1 and TRBJ2-7; D gene unclear. Germline loops: CDR1 SGHRS, CDR2 YFSETQ. V shed 4 bases and J shed 3 bases, with 8 bases lying between them. The CDR3 has 12 residues. CDR3 DNA: TGCGCCAGCAGCACGGTTGGCTACGAGCAGTACTTC. Amino acid sequence: CASSTVGYEQYF. Drawing the rest from reference TRBV5-1 and TRBJ2-7, the complete variable domain is KAGVTQTPRYLIKTRGQQVTLSCSPISGHRSVSWYQQTPGQGLQFLFEYFSETQRNKGNFPGRFSGRQFSNSRSEMNVSTLELGDSALYLCASSTVGYEQYFGPGTRLTVT.

J is TRBJ2-1 and V is TRBV5-6; D is possibly TRBD1 (5 bases). This CDR3 has 16 amino acids. CDR1 and CDR2 from the germline V gene are SGHDT and YYEEEE. V shed 4 bases and J shed 10 bases, with 24 bases lying between them. CDR3 sequence: CASSQKMFDSGVEQFF. In nucleotides, the CDR3 is TGTGCCAGCAGCCAAAAAATGTTCGACAGTGGGGTGGAGCAGTTCTTC. Complete variable domain (other parts from reference TRBV5-6 and TRBJ2-1): DAGVTQSPTHLIKTRGQQVTLRCSPKSGHDTVSWYQQALGQGPQFIFQYYEEEERQRGNFPDRFSGHQFPNYSSELNVNALLLGDSALYLCASSQKMFDSGVEQFFGPGTRLTVL.

The V call is TRBV7-8, the J call TRBJ1-4; 7 bases are a match to TRBD1. The V segment lost 2 bases and the J segment 0 bases; nucleotides outside the gene matches: 12. CDR3 size: 19 residues. Looked up from germline, CDR1 is SGHVS and CDR2 is FQNEAQ. The CDR3 bases are TGTGCCAGCAGCTTAACGACAGGGACCATCCTCGCAACTAATGAAAAACTGTTTTTT. Translation: CASSLTTGTILATNEKLFF. Based on the CDR3 plus reference TRBV7-8 and TRBJ1-4, the full variable domain is GAGVSQSPRYKVAKRGQDVALRCDPISGHVSLFWYQQALGQGPEFLTYFQNEAQLDKSGLPSDRFFAERPEGSVSTLKIQRTQQEDSAVYLCASSLTTGTILATNEKLFFGSGTQLSVL.